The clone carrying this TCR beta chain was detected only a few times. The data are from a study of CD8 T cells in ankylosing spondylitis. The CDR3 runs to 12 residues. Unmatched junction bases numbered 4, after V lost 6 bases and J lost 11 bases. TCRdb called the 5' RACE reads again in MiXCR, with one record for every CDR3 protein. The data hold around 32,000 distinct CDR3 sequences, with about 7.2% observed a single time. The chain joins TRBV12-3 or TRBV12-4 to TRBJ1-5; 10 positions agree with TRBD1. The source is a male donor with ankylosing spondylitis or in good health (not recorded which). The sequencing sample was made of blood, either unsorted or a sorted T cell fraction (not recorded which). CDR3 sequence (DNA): TGTGCCAGCAGCAGACAGGGGGCAGCCCAGCATTTT. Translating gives CASSRQGAAQHF.